The 20 T cell receptor beta chains below were found in one sample sequenced in a study of T cell changes during pregnancy in multiple sclerosis. The method was immunoSEQ multiplex PCR; TCRdb's version includes in-frame clones alone and lacks a portion of them. The sample lists about 75,000 clones, roughly 90% seen once, with about 0.9% in the top ten. The sample here was peripheral blood, taken in the first trimester of pregnancy. The receptors derive from a female donor in good health, enrolled as a control in a pregnancy study.

This clone was counted only a few times. This chain connects TRBV6-4 to TRBJ2-3; D is perhaps TRBD2 (7 bases). Germline CDR1 is MRHNA and CDR2 is SNTAGT. The germline V and J ends were trimmed by 2 bases and 0 bases, with 9 bases remaining between them. This CDR3 has 15 residues. The CDR3 loop reads CASSDGGASTDTQYF. The CDR3 coding sequence is TGTGCCAGCAGTGACGGGGGGGCCAGCACAGATACGCAGTATTTT.

The rearrangement joins TRBV2 to TRBJ2-2, with a weak D call TRBD1 (5 bases). Trimming cost V 10 bases and J 8 bases, with 14 bases left between them. The CDR3 runs 12 residues. Looked up from germline, CDR1 is SNHLY and CDR2 is FYNNEI. The CDR3 here is CAIRPQGGELFF. The DNA of the CDR3 is TGTGCCATCCGCCCCCAGGGAGGGGAGCTGTTTTTT.

The rearrangement uses TRBV7-2 and TRBJ1-1; no firm D call. The CDR3 is made up of 13 amino acids. In germline, CDR1 is SGHTA, CDR2 FQGNSA. With 5 bases removed from V and 11 bases from J, the gap between germline ends came to 18 bases. CDR3 bases: TGTGCCAGCAGCCCCGGTAGTAGGTTCGGGGCTTTCTTT. Translation: CASSPGSRFGAFF. The whole variable domain, filled in from reference TRBV7-2 and TRBJ1-1, reads GAGVSQSPSNKVTEKGKDVELRCDPISGHTALYWYRQSLGQGLEFLIYFQGNSAPDKSGLPSDRFSAERTGGSVSTLTIQRTQQEDSAVYLCASSPGSRFGAFFGQGTRLTVV.

The chain couples TRBV28 to TRBJ1-2, with TRBD1 identical over 10 bases. Germline V CDR1 and CDR2: MDHEN, SYDVKM. The CDR3 sequence is 19 residues long. Unmatched junction bases numbered 24, after V lost 6 bases and J lost 8 bases. The CDR3 sequence is CASRTLHARDPGQGMGYTF. The CDR3 DNA reads as TGTGCCAGCAGAACCCTACACGCCAGAGACCCGGGACAGGGGATGGGCTACACCTTC.

This clone was counted a single time. The chain carries TRBV5-1 and TRBJ1-5; 9 positions agree with TRBD1. V trimming: 0 bases; J trimming: 5 bases; junction bases outside the gene matches: 6. CDR1 SGHRS and CDR2 YFSETQ come from the germline V gene. The CDR3 extends over 16 amino acids. CDR3 region: CASSLGTGQGHQPQHF. In nucleotides, the CDR3 is TGCGCCAGCAGCTTGGGGACGGGACAGGGTCATCAGCCCCAGCATTTT.

The V and J genes are TRBV27 and TRBJ1-5, with D possibly matching TRBD1 (5 bases). CDR1 is MNHEY and CDR2 is SMNVEV in the germline V gene (reference sequence). V was clipped by 3 bases and J by 4 bases, with 10 bases between them. This CDR3 comprises 14 residues. In DNA form, the CDR3 reads TGTGCCAGCAGTTTGGGGGGTCCAAATCAGCCCCAGCATTTT. This sequence encodes CASSLGGPNQPQHF.

The V and J genes are TRBV4-3 and TRBJ2-7, with D uncertain. The CDR3 loop spans 15 amino acids. Germline V gene sequence: CDR1 LGHNA, CDR2 YSLEER. Trimming removed 4 bases from V and 0 bases from J, with 13 bases in between. The CDR3 region has the DNA TGCGCCAGCAGCCTCACCTCAGGTAACTCCTACGAGCAGTACTTC. Its translation: CASSLTSGNSYEQYF.

In this sample, this clone turned up once. The chain recombines TRBV19 with TRBJ2-7; 12 bases map to TRBD2. Germline trimming cut 5 bases from V and 5 bases from J; bases unmatched to any gene: 7. From germline, CDR1 is LNHDA and CDR2 SQIVND (reference sequence). The CDR3 extends over 15 amino acids. The CDR3 DNA follows: TGTGCCAGTAGTCCCAGGGGACTAGCGGGTAACGAGCAGTACTTC. This encodes CASSPRGLAGNEQYF.

This rearrangement joins TRBV11-2 to TRBJ1-2; TRBD1 aligns across 9 bases. CDR1 is SGHAT, CDR2 FQNNGV, per germline. This CDR3 contains 16 residues. V lost 0 bases, J lost 5 bases, and 7 bases stayed unmatched. This chain's CDR3 is CASSLELDRGGYGYTF. CDR3 in DNA: TGTGCCAGCAGCTTAGAACTGGACAGGGGAGGTTATGGCTACACCTTC.

The chain has TRBV5-5 and TRBJ1-3, with D unresolved. The germline CDR1 and CDR2 sequences are SGHKS and YYEKEE (reference sequence). Trimming left V 0 bases short and J 4 bases short, with 17 bases between. The CDR3 extends over 17 amino acids. The DNA of the CDR3 is TGTGCCAGCAGCTTGGGCGTGAGACCTCTAGCCGGAAACACCATATATTTT. Translation: CASSLGVRPLAGNTIYF. Complete variable domain (other parts from reference TRBV5-5 and TRBJ1-3): DAGVTQSPTHLIKTRGQQVTLRCSPISGHKSVSWYQQVLGQGPQFIFQYYEKEERGRGNFPDRFSARQFPNYSSELNVNALLLGDSALYLCASSLGVRPLAGNTIYFGEGSWLTVV.

The gene calls are TRBV10-3 and TRBJ1-3; D may be TRBD1 (6 bases). Germline V CDR1 and CDR2: ENHRY, SYGVKD. CDR3 size: 14 residues. The ends were cut back, 3 bases at V and 2 bases at J, with 8 bases in the middle. The DNA of the CDR3 is TGTGCCATCAGTGATGCAGGGGCTGGAAACACCATATATTTT. This gives the protein CAISDAGAGNTIYF.

The chain carries TRBV5-4 and TRBJ1-2; a weak D match, TRBD1 (5 bases). Per the germline V gene, CDR1 is SGHNT and CDR2 is YYREEE (reference sequence). V lost 2 bases and J lost 0, with 8 bases in between. This CDR3 has 14 amino acids. This CDR3 is CASSFDSSNYGYTF. The CDR3 bases are TGTGCCAGCAGCTTCGACAGCTCTAACTATGGCTACACCTTC.

The rearrangement uses TRBV5-6 and TRBJ1-1; D is unresolved. The germline CDR1 and CDR2 sequences are SGHDT and YYEEEE. The CDR3 is made up of 15 amino acids. Trimming left V 1 base short and J 1 base short, with 11 bases between. The CDR3 spells CASSLFSPGNTEAFF. CDR3 bases: TGTGCCAGCAGCTTGTTCTCGCCAGGGAACACTGAAGCTTTCTTT.

This clone was seen once. V usage is TRBV11-2 and J usage is TRBJ1-1, with 7 bases identical to TRBD1. The ends lost 4 bases at V and 2 bases at J; junction bases unmatched: 4. CDR3 size: 14 residues. The V gene's germline CDR1 is SGHAT and CDR2 FQNNGV. CDR3 nucleotides: TGTGCCAGCAGCTCACGACAGGGAAACACTGAAGCTTTCTTT. Encoded protein: CASSSRQGNTEAFF.

The chain joins TRBV11-2 to TRBJ2-7, with 7 positions matching TRBD1. CDR1 is SGHAT and CDR2 is FQNNGV in the germline V gene. V dropped 4 bases and J dropped 7; count of bases not matched to a gene: 16. The CDR3 runs to 16 residues. CDR3 DNA sequence: TGTGCCAGCAGCTCCTCCGGGGCAGGGGGTTCGCGTGAGCAGTACTTC. The encoded protein is CASSSSGAGGSREQYF.

The chain recombines TRBV5-1 with TRBJ2-5; D is possibly TRBD1 (5 bases). The CDR3 is 13 residues long. Germline V CDR1 and CDR2: SGHRS, YFSETQ. V lost 4 bases and J lost 6, with 13 bases in between. In nucleotides, the CDR3 is TGCGCCAGCAGCGAAAGGGGTGCGCAGACCCAGTACTTC. Translated: CASSERGAQTQYF.

This clone was seen just once. The J gene is TRBJ2-3, the V gene TRBV9, with TRBD2 identical over 10 bases. This CDR3 spans 16 amino acids. V was pared by 4 bases and J by 4 bases, with 9 bases of the junction left unmatched. Germline CDR1 and CDR2: SGDLS and YYNGEE. CDR3 in DNA: TGTGCCAGCAGCCCCCGGAGCGGGGGGGCCTCAGATACGCAGTATTTT. This sequence encodes CASSPRSGGASDTQYF.

The J gene is TRBJ2-3, the V gene TRBV2; 11 bases align to TRBD2. The CDR3 consists of 16 residues. Germline CDR1 is SNHLY and CDR2 is FYNNEI. With V trimmed by 3 bases and J by 2 bases, 4 bases remained unmatched. The CDR3 DNA sequence: TGTGCCAGCAGTGAGGGACTAGCGGCGATCACAGATACGCAGTATTTT. It yields the protein CASSEGLAAITDTQYF.

The chain is built from TRBV28 and TRBJ2-3; the D is unclear. CDR3 length: 14 residues. Per the germline V gene, CDR1 is MDHEN and CDR2 is SYDVKM. V gave up 4 bases and J gave up 6 bases, with 14 bases separating them. The CDR3 DNA reads as TGTGCCAGCAGTTCCCCTTCCCGACTTGATACGCAGTATTTT. Translated, it gives CASSSPSRLDTQYF.

The chain is built from TRBV19 and TRBJ1-2, with D perhaps matching TRBD1 (6 bases). V lost 0 bases and J 6 bases, leaving 14 bases between the germline ends. The CDR3 has 15 amino acids. Germline V CDR1 and CDR2: LNHDA, SQIVND (reference sequence). CDR3 DNA: TGTGCCAGTAGTATAGATAGTCCACAGGGAAATGGCTACACCTTC. Translation gives CASSIDSPQGNGYTF.